Listed below are T cell receptor beta chains from one sample, sequenced in a study of long-term antiretroviral therapy in people with HIV. Measured with immunoSEQ multiplex PCR; TCRdb has only the in-frame clones, and not every one. The repertoire holds about 6,500 clones, with approximately 85% as singletons. Sequenced here: unsorted PBMCs, sampled 3.7 years after starting antiretroviral therapy. The receptors derive from a woman between 50 and 59 years old with HIV. CDR3s include the opening cysteine and the closing phenylalanine or tryptophan. Fields, in order: CDR3 protein, V gene, J gene, D gene. A D gene is named only where the DNA matches it firmly.

cdr3_aa: CASNGAGANLAKNIQYF; v_call: TRBV19; j_call: TRBJ2-4; d_call: .
cdr3_aa: CSAIGIEQFF; v_call: TRBV20-1; j_call: TRBJ2-1; d_call: .
cdr3_aa: CASSLGRVDNQPQHF; v_call: TRBV2; j_call: TRBJ1-5; d_call: .
cdr3_aa: CASSYPGKSYEQYF; v_call: TRBV6-5; j_call: TRBJ2-7; d_call: .
cdr3_aa: CASSRSPSSTDTQYF; v_call: TRBV19; j_call: TRBJ2-3; d_call: .
cdr3_aa: CASSLRLAGNQETQYF; v_call: TRBV18; j_call: TRBJ2-5; d_call: TRBD2
cdr3_aa: CASSVRLAGLNEQFF; v_call: TRBV7-3; j_call: TRBJ2-1; d_call: TRBD2
cdr3_aa: CASSSWTGGAGQPQHF; v_call: TRBV7-9; j_call: TRBJ1-5; d_call: TRBD1
cdr3_aa: CASTRDRGEKLFF; v_call: TRBV19; j_call: TRBJ1-4; d_call: TRBD1
cdr3_aa: CASIWRGSGSSGGGDTQYF; v_call: TRBV7-8; j_call: TRBJ2-3; d_call: TRBD2
cdr3_aa: CASSLGRERAYF; v_call: TRBV28; j_call: TRBJ2-7; d_call: TRBD2
cdr3_aa: CASRESTDTQYF; v_call: TRBV6-1; j_call: TRBJ2-3; d_call: .
cdr3_aa: CASSINPDTQYF; v_call: TRBV19; j_call: TRBJ2-3; d_call: .
cdr3_aa: CASIMSWTGHRNQPQHF; v_call: TRBV25-1; j_call: TRBJ1-5; d_call: TRBD1
cdr3_aa: CASSLDFPGGTYNEQFF; v_call: TRBV11-3; j_call: TRBJ2-1; d_call: TRBD2
cdr3_aa: CASSIRQMEGYTF; v_call: TRBV27; j_call: TRBJ1-2; d_call: .
cdr3_aa: CASSQDRGQYYEQYF; v_call: TRBV4-3; j_call: TRBJ2-7; d_call: TRBD1
cdr3_aa: CASRPQGTEAFF; v_call: TRBV10-2; j_call: TRBJ1-1; d_call: TRBD1
cdr3_aa: CASSQDLGQGTYNEQFF; v_call: TRBV4-1; j_call: TRBJ2-1; d_call: .
cdr3_aa: CASSEAMGREQFF; v_call: TRBV7-9; j_call: TRBJ2-1; d_call: .
cdr3_aa: CASIWSPSSYEQYF; v_call: TRBV6-4; j_call: TRBJ2-7; d_call: .
cdr3_aa: CASSFLAGGTGELFF; v_call: TRBV27; j_call: TRBJ2-2; d_call: TRBD2
cdr3_aa: CAWSPPGLAGAQYF; v_call: TRBV30; j_call: TRBJ2-5; d_call: TRBD2
cdr3_aa: CASSPPPGPDTQYF; v_call: TRBV18; j_call: TRBJ2-3; d_call: .
cdr3_aa: CASSLIAGEGSSEQFF; v_call: TRBV11-1; j_call: TRBJ2-1; d_call: TRBD2
cdr3_aa: CATSRAEGTGGVELFF; v_call: TRBV15; j_call: TRBJ2-2; d_call: TRBD1
cdr3_aa: CASSLIRGASNYGYTF; v_call: TRBV7-8; j_call: TRBJ1-2; d_call: .
cdr3_aa: CASTIGSSYEQYF; v_call: TRBV19; j_call: TRBJ2-7; d_call: .
cdr3_aa: CASSLTSGGYEQYF; v_call: TRBV6-5; j_call: TRBJ2-7; d_call: TRBD2
cdr3_aa: CAGHSGSGADTQYF; v_call: TRBV6-1; j_call: TRBJ2-3; d_call: TRBD2